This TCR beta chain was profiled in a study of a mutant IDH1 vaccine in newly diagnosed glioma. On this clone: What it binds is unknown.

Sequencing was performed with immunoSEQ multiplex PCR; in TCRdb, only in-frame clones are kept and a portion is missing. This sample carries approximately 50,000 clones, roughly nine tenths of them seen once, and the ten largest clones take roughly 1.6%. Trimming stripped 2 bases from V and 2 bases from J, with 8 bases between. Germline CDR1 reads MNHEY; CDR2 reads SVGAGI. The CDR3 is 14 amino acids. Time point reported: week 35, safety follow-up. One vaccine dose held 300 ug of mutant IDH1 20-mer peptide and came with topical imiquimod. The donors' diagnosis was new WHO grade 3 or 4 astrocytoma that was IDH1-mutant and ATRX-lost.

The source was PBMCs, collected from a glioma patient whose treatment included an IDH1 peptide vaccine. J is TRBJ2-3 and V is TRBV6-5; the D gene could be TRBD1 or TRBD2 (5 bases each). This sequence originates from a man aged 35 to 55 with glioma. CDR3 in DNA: TGTGCCAGCAGTTACAGGGACCACACAGATACGCAGTATTTT. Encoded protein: CASSYRDHTDTQYF.